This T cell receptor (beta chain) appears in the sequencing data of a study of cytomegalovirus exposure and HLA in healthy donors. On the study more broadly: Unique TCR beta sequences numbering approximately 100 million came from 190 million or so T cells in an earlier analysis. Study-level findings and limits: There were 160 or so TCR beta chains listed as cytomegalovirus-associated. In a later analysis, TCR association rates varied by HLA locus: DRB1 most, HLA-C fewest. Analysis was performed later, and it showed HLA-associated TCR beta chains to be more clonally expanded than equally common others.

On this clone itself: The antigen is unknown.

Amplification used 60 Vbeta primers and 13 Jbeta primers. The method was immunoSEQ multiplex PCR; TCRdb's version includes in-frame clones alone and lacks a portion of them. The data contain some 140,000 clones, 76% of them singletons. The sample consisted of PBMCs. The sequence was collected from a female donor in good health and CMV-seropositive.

The chain's CDR3 is CASRVGTGGLIHGYTF. In DNA, the CDR3 is TGTGCCAGCAGAGTAGGGACAGGGGGCCTCATACATGGCTACACCTTC. The V call is TRBV28, the J call TRBJ1-2, with 12 bases lining up with TRBD1. V gave up 6 bases and J gave up 6 bases; unmatched junction bases: 11. Germline CDR1 MDHEN, CDR2 SYDVKM. CDR3 length: 16 residues.